The 9 T cell receptor beta chains given below trace back to one sample, sequenced in a study of blood T cell repertoires in COVID-19. Profiling relied on immunoSEQ multiplex PCR, and the TCRdb table lists in-frame clones only, not all of them. In the table there are approximately 72,000 clones, 75% to 90% of which are singletons. The sequenced sample consisted of peripheral blood. These receptors all come from an elderly woman with active or convalescent COVID-19.

In this sample, this clone turned up once. The chain links TRBV7-9 to TRBJ1-4; 7 nucleotides match TRBD1. J was trimmed by 10 bases and V by 4 bases; bases with no gene match: 6. The CDR3 length is 13 residues. Germline V gives CDR1 SEHNR, CDR2 FQNEAQ (reference sequence). The CDR3 DNA reads as TGTGCCAGCAGCTCTACAGCAGGGGGAAAACTGTTTTTT. It codes for CASSSTAGGKLFF.

The rearrangement links TRBV7-2 to TRBJ2-5, with unresolved D. The germline gives CDR1 SGHTA, CDR2 FQGNSA. With 3 bases removed from V and 5 bases from J, the gap between germline ends came to 10 bases. The CDR3 sequence is 13 residues long. CDR3 residues: CASSFRGSETQYF. CDR3 bases: TGTGCCAGCAGCTTTCGCGGTTCGGAGACCCAGTACTTC. Variable domain in full (rest from reference TRBV7-2 and TRBJ2-5): GAGVSQSPSNKVTEKGKDVELRCDPISGHTALYWYRQSLGQGLEFLIYFQGNSAPDKSGLPSDRFSAERTGGSVSTLTIQRTQQEDSAVYLCASSFRGSETQYFGPGTRLLVL.

J is TRBJ1-3 and V is TRBV7-3; TRBD1 matches at 10 bases. Germline V CDR1 and CDR2: SGHTA, FQGTGA. The CDR3 runs to 14 residues. V shed 4 bases, J shed 8 bases, and the junction held 5 bases outside the gene matches. The CDR3 nucleotides read TGTGCCAGCAGCTCCACGGACAGGGGGGACACCATATATTTT. Translating it yields CASSSTDRGDTIYF.

The chain is built from TRBV11-3 and TRBJ1-6, with TRBD1 as a possible D gene (5 bases). CDR3 length: 12 residues. V gave up 5 bases and J gave up 13 bases, with 12 bases separating them. Germline V gene sequence: CDR1 SGHNT, CDR2 YENEEA. The CDR3 DNA is TGTGCCAGCAGCCCCCTGGGGACTCCCCTCCACTTT. Translation gives CASSPLGTPLHF.

The chain employs TRBV6-5 and TRBJ1-1, with D hard to call. Per the germline V gene, CDR1 is MNHEY and CDR2 is SVGAGI. This CDR3 has 15 residues. V lost 0 bases to trimming and J lost 0 bases, with 8 bases between them. The CDR3 reads CASSYSAHLNTEAFF. The CDR3 DNA follows: TGTGCCAGCAGTTACTCGGCACACCTGAACACTGAAGCTTTCTTT.

DNA of the CDR3: TGTGCCAGCACCTCGGACCGACAGGGGGGGTATGGCTACACCTTC. Its protein is CASTSDRQGGYGYTF. The chain couples TRBV27 to TRBJ1-2; 9 bases agree with TRBD1. The CDR3 loop spans 15 amino acids. After removal of 7 bases from V and 5 bases from J, the junction contained 11 bases not matched to a gene. CDR1 and CDR2 (germline): MNHEY, SMNVEV (reference sequence).

This clone was seen more than once but under ten times. The chain has TRBV3-1 (or the pseudogene TRBV3-2) and TRBJ2-7, with D perhaps matching TRBD2 (5 bases). Germline values: CDR1 LGHDT, CDR2 YNNKEL (reference sequence). V gave up 5 bases and J gave up 5 bases, with 16 bases separating them. The CDR3 spans 14 residues. The DNA of the CDR3 is TGTGCCAGCAGCTTTCACACCGGGGTTGACGAGCAGTACTTC. Translating gives CASSFHTGVDEQYF.

The chain has TRBV28 and TRBJ1-2; D remains ambiguous. In germline, CDR1 is MDHEN, CDR2 SYDVKM. V was cut by 7 bases and J by 4 bases, with 10 bases left in between. The CDR3 loop spans 12 amino acids. As DNA, the CDR3 is TGTGCCAGCAACCTGGGGAGCTATGGCTACACCTTC. Translation gives CASNLGSYGYTF.

This clone has only one observation. This chain joins TRBV7-9 and TRBJ2-3, with 10 positions matching TRBD2. The V gene end was trimmed by 4 bases and the J gene end by 0 bases; junction bases not matched to a gene: 4. There are 16 residues in the CDR3. Germline CDR1 reads SEHNR; CDR2 reads FQNEAQ (reference sequence). The CDR3 sequence is CASSSTSGESTDTQYF. In DNA, the CDR3 is TGTGCCAGCAGCTCCACTAGCGGGGAGAGCACAGATACGCAGTATTTT.